The 30 T cell receptor beta chains reported below all come from one sample, sequenced in a study of T cells in Graves' hyperthyroidism and ophthalmopathy. The source material, RNA transcripts, was used to amplify TCR beta CDR3 regions. The TCR CDR3 was amplified in a first-round RT-PCR using the HTBI primer set. TCRdb called the multiplex PCR reads again in MiXCR, with one record for every CDR3 protein. The sample lists 400,000 or so distinct CDR3 sequences, about 16% seen once, with roughly 19% in the top ten. Sequencing was done on a sample of blood. These receptor sequences come from a woman aged 60 to 75 with Graves' ophthalmopathy.

This clonotype showed up many times. The rearrangement links TRBV12-3 or TRBV12-4 to TRBJ1-1, with no clear D. The CDR3 is 14 amino acids. V was clipped by 1 base and J by 0 bases, with 6 bases between them. The CDR3 here is CASSLGQLNTEAFF. The CDR3 DNA is TGTGCCAGCAGTTTAGGGCAGTTGAACACTGAAGCTTTCTTT.

The chain links TRBV6-1 to TRBJ2-7; 9 bases agree with TRBD1. From germline, CDR1 is MNHNS and CDR2 SASEGT. The CDR3 loop spans 15 amino acids. Unmatched junction bases numbered 11, after V lost 6 bases and J lost 5 bases. The CDR3 spells CASRAIRTGVHEQYF. As DNA, the CDR3 is TGTGCCAGCAGGGCAATCAGGACAGGGGTCCACGAGCAGTACTTC.

This clonotype was seen repeatedly, ten times or more. The chain couples TRBV20-1 to TRBJ2-7, with TRBD2 identical over 11 bases. The CDR3 is made up of 16 amino acids. The germline gives CDR1 DFQATT, CDR2 SNEGSKA (reference sequence). The ends lost 1 base at V and 5 bases at J; junction bases unmatched: 10. CDR3 DNA sequence: TGCAGTGCTAGAGGCGTAACTAGCGGGAGCTACCACGAGCAGTACTTC. This translates into CSARGVTSGSYHEQYF.

This clonotype appeared a few times. The chain combines TRBV9 with TRBJ2-2, with 7 bases matching TRBD1. The J segment lost 1 base and the V segment lost 3 bases, leaving 6 bases of the junction unmatched. From germline, CDR1 is SGDLS and CDR2 YYNGEE. The CDR3 loop spans 16 amino acids. The CDR3 DNA reads TGTGCCAGCAGCGCTAAACAGGGGAGGAACACCGGGGAGCTGTTTTTT. It specifies CASSAKQGRNTGELFF. The full variable domain, with the rest looked up from reference TRBV9 and TRBJ2-2, is DSGVTQTPKHLITATGQRVTLRCSPRSGDLSVYWYQQSLDQGLQFLIQYYNGEERAKGNILERFSAQQFPDLHSELNLSSLELGDSALYFCASSAKQGRNTGELFFGEGSRLTVL.

About this clonotype: A read error is possible here, since a much larger clone lies one base away. V is TRBV9 and J is TRBJ1-5, with D possibly TRBD1 on 5 matching bases. Germline V gives CDR1 SGDLS, CDR2 YYNGEE. V was cut by 4 bases and J by 4 bases, with 18 bases left in between. The CDR3 consists of 16 residues. CDR3 residues: CASSSPRREGNQPQHF. Here the CDR3 DNA reads TGTGCCAGCAGCTCCCCGAGAAGGGAGGGGAATCAGCCCCAGCATTTT.

The chain has TRBV20-1 and TRBJ1-5; D is possibly TRBD1 (6 bases). The germline CDR1 and CDR2 sequences are DFQATT and SNEGSKA (reference sequence). This CDR3 spans 15 amino acids. The germline V and J ends were trimmed by 1 base and 2 bases, with 12 bases remaining between them. The CDR3: CSARAPRGGNQPQHF. CDR3 in DNA: TGCAGTGCTAGAGCCCCCAGGGGTGGCAATCAGCCCCAGCATTTT.

This clonotype was counted only a few times. This rearrangement joins TRBV6-1 to TRBJ2-1; D is perhaps TRBD2 (6 bases). In germline, CDR1 is MNHNS, CDR2 SASEGT. The CDR3 runs to 14 residues. V was pared by 8 bases and J by 2 bases, with 13 bases between. The CDR3 sequence is CASYKSGAYNEQFF. The CDR3, as DNA: TGTGCCAGCTATAAATCGGGAGCCTACAATGAGCAGTTCTTC.

This clonotype was found many times. The chain carries TRBV4-1 and TRBJ2-7; 11 nucleotides align to TRBD2. With 0 bases clipped from V and 4 bases from J, the junction kept 2 bases outside the gene matches. Germline loops: CDR1 MGHRA, CDR2 YSYEKL. CDR3 length: 15 amino acids. The CDR3 DNA is TGCGCCAGCAGCCAAGATGCTAGCGGGGGGTACGAGCAGTACTTC. It codes for CASSQDASGGYEQYF.

There are many counts of this clonotype. The rearrangement uses TRBV6-2 or TRBV6-3 and TRBJ2-1; maybe TRBD1 (5 bases). The germline V gene has CDR1 MNHEY and CDR2 SVGEGT. V was cut by 2 bases and J by 0 bases, with 8 bases left in between. The CDR3 is 15 residues long. In nucleotides, the CDR3 is TGTGCCAGCAGTTACCAGGGTAGCTCCTACAATGAGCAGTTCTTC. It yields the protein CASSYQGSSYNEQFF.

This clonotype showed up many times. This chain connects TRBV3-1 to TRBJ2-7; 9 bases map to TRBD1. The V segment lost 2 bases and the J segment 9 bases; nucleotides outside the gene matches: 11. Per germline, CDR1 LGHDT and CDR2 YNNKEL (reference sequence). This CDR3 spans 15 amino acids. The CDR3 region is CASSQLSGTGNWQYF. The CDR3 nucleotides read TGTGCCAGCAGCCAACTCTCCGGGACAGGGAATTGGCAGTACTTC.

This clonotype was detected a few times. The rearrangement uses TRBV3-1 and TRBJ2-3, with a weak D call TRBD1 (6 bases). The CDR3 runs 16 residues. The V end lost 0 bases, the J end lost 2 bases, and 12 bases lay between the germline ends. Germline CDR1 reads LGHDT; CDR2 reads YNNKEL (reference sequence). The DNA for the CDR3 is TGTGCCAGCAGCCAAGATTTTGGACAGACCACAGATACGCAGTATTTT. Its translation is CASSQDFGQTTDTQYF.

This clonotype was observed once. V and J are TRBV12-3 or TRBV12-4 and TRBJ1-1, with D perhaps TRBD1 (5 bases). The CDR3 runs 14 residues. V was trimmed by 5 bases and J by 6 bases, leaving 16 bases between them. The chain's CDR3 is CASSGGGGDAEAFF. CDR3 nucleotides: TGTGCCAGCAGTGGGGGGGGGGGGGACGCTGAAGCTTTCTTT.

This clonotype was counted only a few times. The gene calls are TRBV28 and TRBJ2-2; D possibly corresponds to TRBD2 (6 bases). Germline CDR1 reads MDHEN; CDR2 reads SYDVKM. V was trimmed by 6 bases and J by 3 bases, leaving 23 bases between them. This CDR3 has 18 amino acids. The CDR3 region has the DNA TGTGCCAGCAGAGCCGGGAGACGGAGGACCCACTACACCGGGGAGCTGTTTTTT. Its protein is CASRAGRRRTHYTGELFF.

V and J are TRBV7-9 and TRBJ2-7; D possibly corresponds to TRBD2 (5 bases). The V and J ends lost 5 bases and 9 bases respectively, with 14 bases between them. The CDR3 loop spans 12 amino acids. Germline V lookup: CDR1 SEHNR, CDR2 FQNEAQ (reference sequence). Here the CDR3 reads CASSTRTGLQYF. In nucleotides, the CDR3 is TGTGCCAGCAGCACGAGAACGGGGTTGCAGTACTTC. The full variable domain, completed using reference TRBV7-9 and TRBJ2-7, is DTGVSQNPRHKITKRGQNVTFRCDPISEHNRLYWYRQTLGQGPEFLTYFQNEAQLEKSRLLSDRFSAERPKGSFSTLEIQRTEQGDSAMYLCASSTRTGLQYFGPGTRLTVT.

This rearrangement joins TRBV28 to TRBJ1-1, with 8 bases identical to TRBD1. Unmatched junction bases numbered 13, after V lost 6 bases and J lost 10 bases. The CDR3 extends over 14 amino acids. Germline V gives CDR1 MDHEN, CDR2 SYDVKM. The CDR3 sequence is CASRQGDSPISAFF. CDR3 in DNA: TGTGCCAGCAGACAGGGGGACAGTCCGATCTCAGCTTTCTTT.

This clonotype was seen ten or more times. The chain recombines TRBV10-3 with TRBJ1-3; D remains unclear. The CDR3 is 14 amino acids. Germline CDR1 reads ENHRY; CDR2 reads SYGVKD. Deletions cut 11 bases from V and 3 bases from J, with 17 bases between. The CDR3 DNA is TGTGCCGTAAAGGACGGCCAGGATGGAAACACCATATATTTT. The encoded protein is CAVKDGQDGNTIYF.

In its sample, this clonotype was seen a few times. The gene calls are TRBV28 and TRBJ1-5; tentative D call: TRBD1 (5 bases). Trimming removed 2 bases from V and 6 bases from J, with 14 bases in between. The germline CDR1 and CDR2 sequences are MDHEN and SYDVKM. There are 15 residues in the CDR3. CDR3 residues: CASSLTTGGGQPQHF. Here the CDR3 DNA reads TGTGCCAGCAGTTTAACCACGGGGGGGGGTCAGCCCCAGCATTTT.

This clonotype has a count of ten or more. The chain employs TRBV12-3 or TRBV12-4 and TRBJ2-4; the D gene is possibly TRBD1 (5 bases). Trimming took 1 base from V and 9 from J, leaving 10 bases between them. The CDR3 length is 13 residues. The CDR3 DNA is TGTGCCAGCAGTTTAGAGGGGTTGGGCATTCAGTACTTC. Translating gives CASSLEGLGIQYF.

This clonotype was found many times. The CDR3 loop is CASSSAPTGGRTGELFF. The CDR3 coding sequence is TGTGCCAGCAGCTCCGCCCCGACAGGGGGGCGGACCGGGGAGCTGTTTTTT. The V and J genes are TRBV13 and TRBJ2-2; 9 nucleotides align to TRBD1. The CDR3 is 17 amino acids. Losses at the gene ends were 4 bases for V and 5 bases for J; bases not matched to a gene: 11. Germline CDR1 is PRHDT and CDR2 is FYEKMQ (reference sequence).

This clonotype was found many times. Compared with germline, one end of the junction differs, possibly owing to a read error. This chain links TRBV7-9 with TRBJ2-7, with D perhaps matching TRBD1 (6 bases). Germline CDR1 SEHNR, CDR2 FQNEAQ (reference sequence). This CDR3 has 14 amino acids. CDR3 DNA sequence: TGTGCCAGCAGAACCGGGACAACCTCCAACGAGCAGTACTTC. This codes for CASRTGTTSNEQYF.

The J gene is TRBJ1-2, the V gene TRBV19; no definite D call. The CDR3 runs to 13 residues. V was clipped by 2 bases and J by 6 bases, with 10 bases between them. CDR1 is LNHDA, CDR2 SQIVND, per germline (reference sequence). This chain's CDR3 is CASSISNLNGYTF. CDR3 coding DNA: TGTGCCAGTAGTATAAGCAATTTGAATGGCTACACCTTC.

This clonotype was seen at least ten times. The V and J genes are TRBV18 and TRBJ1-1; a weak D match, TRBD1 (5 bases). The CDR3 is made up of 14 amino acids. The V gene's germline CDR1 is KGHSH and CDR2 LQKENI. The ends were cut back, 2 bases at V and 1 base at J, with 8 bases in the middle. The CDR3 spells CASSPGAPNTEAFF. The CDR3 DNA follows: TGTGCCAGCTCACCAGGGGCGCCGAACACTGAAGCTTTCTTT.

J is TRBJ2-1 and V is TRBV2; 8 nucleotides agree with TRBD2. The CDR3 covers 17 residues. V dropped 3 bases and J dropped 5; count of bases not matched to a gene: 12. Per germline, CDR1 SNHLY and CDR2 FYNNEI. This chain's CDR3 is CASSEGVLAGRDNEQFF. In DNA, the CDR3 is TGTGCCAGCAGTGAGGGGGTTCTAGCGGGCCGAGACAATGAGCAGTTCTTC. The full variable domain, completed using reference TRBV2 and TRBJ2-1, is EPEVTQTPSHQVTQMGQEVILRCVPISNHLYFYWYRQILGQKVEFLVSFYNNEISEKSEIFDDQFSVERPDGSNFTLKIRSTKLEDSAMYFCASSEGVLAGRDNEQFFGPGTRLTVL.

CDR3: CASSVGHADYGYTF. The CDR3 DNA reads as TGTGCCAGCAGCGTAGGGCACGCGGACTATGGCTACACCTTC. This rearrangement joins TRBV9 to TRBJ1-2; D gene uncertain. CDR1 is SGDLS and CDR2 is YYNGEE in the germline V gene. V lost 0 bases to trimming and J lost 3 bases, with 9 bases between them. The CDR3 length is 14 residues. The whole variable domain, filled in from reference TRBV9 and TRBJ1-2, reads DSGVTQTPKHLITATGQRVTLRCSPRSGDLSVYWYQQSLDQGLQFLIQYYNGEERAKGNILERFSAQQFPDLHSELNLSSLELGDSALYFCASSVGHADYGYTFGSGTRLTVV.

This chain links TRBV7-9 with TRBJ2-1; 9 positions match TRBD2. The J call may be faulty, since TRBJ2-7 better matches the DNA end. Germline V CDR1 and CDR2: SEHNR, FQNEAQ (reference sequence). This CDR3 has 15 residues. In DNA form, the CDR3 reads TGTGCCAGCAGCTCCGGGACTAGCCCTACTCATGAGCAGTACTTC. This encodes CASSSGTSPTHEQYF.

This clonotype showed up many times. The V call is TRBV3-1, the J call TRBJ2-7; maybe TRBD1 (5 bases). Trimming pared 1 base from V and 4 bases from J, leaving 8 bases between. CDR1 is LGHDT, CDR2 YNNKEL, per germline (reference sequence). This CDR3 has 13 amino acids. CDR3 sequence: CASSQATAYEQYF. CDR3 coding DNA: TGTGCCAGCAGCCAAGCGACAGCGTACGAGCAGTACTTC.

This clonotype has ten or more counts. The chain links TRBV12-3 or TRBV12-4 to TRBJ1-5; 7 bases agree with TRBD1. The trim removed 4 bases at V and 6 bases at J, leaving 9 bases unmatched. The CDR3 is made up of 15 amino acids. The CDR3 loop reads CASSSQGGMVQPQHF. DNA for the CDR3: TGTGCCAGCAGTTCACAAGGGGGCATGGTTCAGCCCCAGCATTTT.

This clonotype was picked up a small number of times. The rearrangement links TRBV6-5 to TRBJ2-5, with 16 bases fitting TRBD2. V lost 2 bases and J lost 9; bases outside the gene matches: 9. This CDR3 contains 17 residues. The germline gives CDR1 MNHEY, CDR2 SVGAGI. The CDR3 region has the DNA TGTGCCAGCAGTTACCTTCTCGGGACTAGCGGGAGGGGGGCCCAGTACTTC. Protein product: CASSYLLGTSGRGAQYF.

This chain joins TRBV11-2 and TRBJ1-1; D possibly corresponds to TRBD1 (6 bases). Trimming took off 2 bases at V and 0 bases at J, with 10 bases between the two ends. The CDR3 totals 15 residues. In germline, CDR1 is SGHAT, CDR2 FQNNGV. This CDR3 reads CASSLSGTLNTEAFF. The CDR3 region has the DNA TGTGCCAGCAGCTTATCCGGGACACTGAACACTGAAGCTTTCTTT.

This clonotype was seen at least ten times. V is TRBV24-1 and J is TRBJ2-2; 7 nucleotides agree with TRBD1. With V trimmed by 4 bases and J by 0 bases, 4 bases remained unmatched. The CDR3 has 16 residues. Germline CDR1 and CDR2: KGHDR and SFDVKD. CDR3 region: CATSDPGQPNTGELFF. The CDR3 DNA is TGTGCCACCAGTGACCCGGGACAGCCGAACACCGGGGAGCTGTTTTTT.